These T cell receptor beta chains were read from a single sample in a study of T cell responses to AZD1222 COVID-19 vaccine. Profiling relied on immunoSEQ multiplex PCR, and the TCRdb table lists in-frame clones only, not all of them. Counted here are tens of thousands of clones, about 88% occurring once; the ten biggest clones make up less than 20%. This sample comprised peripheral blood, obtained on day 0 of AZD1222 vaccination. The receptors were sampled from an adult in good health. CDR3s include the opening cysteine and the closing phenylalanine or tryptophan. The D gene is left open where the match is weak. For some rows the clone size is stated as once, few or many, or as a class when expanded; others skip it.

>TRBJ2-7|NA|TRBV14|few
TGTGCCAGCAGCCAAGAGCTCGGACCCCTAATGGCCTACGAGCAGTACTTC
CASSQELGPLMAYEQYF
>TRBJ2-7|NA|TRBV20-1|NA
TGCAGTGCCCTGGGGGGCGGCGAGCAGTACTTC
CSALGGGEQYF
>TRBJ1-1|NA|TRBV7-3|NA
TGTGCCAGCAGCCCTACCGGGAACACTGAAGCTTTCTTT
CASSPTGNTEAFF
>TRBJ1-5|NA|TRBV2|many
TGTGCCAGCAGTGAAGGGTGGGAGCCCCAGCATTTT
CASSEGWEPQHF
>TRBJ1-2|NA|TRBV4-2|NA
TGTGCCAGCAGCCAAGAAGGGCAGGGATACTATGGCTACACCTTC
CASSQEGQGYYGYTF
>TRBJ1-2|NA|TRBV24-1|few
TGTGCCACCAGTGATTCCCAGGCGGGCTACACCTTC
CATSDSQAGYTF
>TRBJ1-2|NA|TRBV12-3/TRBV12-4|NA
TGTGCCAGCAGTTTAGGGAACTATGGCTACACCTTC
CASSLGNYGYTF
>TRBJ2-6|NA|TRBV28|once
TGTGCCAGCAGCCCTAGACGGTATAACTCTGGGGCCAACGTCCTGACTTTC
CASSPRRYNSGANVLTF
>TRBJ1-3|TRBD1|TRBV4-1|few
TGCGCCAGCAGCCACGCCGGGACAGGGAGTACTGGAAACACCATATATTTT
CASSHAGTGSTGNTIYF
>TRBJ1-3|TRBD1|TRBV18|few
TGTGCCAGCTCACCACCAAGGACAGGATCTGGAAACACCATATATTTT
CASSPPRTGSGNTIYF
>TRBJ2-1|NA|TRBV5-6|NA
TGTGCCAGCAGCTTGGGGGGAAGCTCCTACAATGAGCAGTTCTTC
CASSLGGSSYNEQFF
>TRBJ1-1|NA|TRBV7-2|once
TGTGCCAGCAGCTCGGCAGGGGTGAACACTGAAGCTTTCTTT
CASSSAGVNTEAFF
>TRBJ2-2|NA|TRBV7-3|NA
TGTGCCAGCAGTCCTTCGAGGGAGGAGGTCGGGGAGCTGTTTTTT
CASSPSREEVGELFF
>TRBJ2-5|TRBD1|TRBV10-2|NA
TGCGCCAGCGGGACAGGGGCCCAAGAGACCCAGTACTTC
CASGTGAQETQYF
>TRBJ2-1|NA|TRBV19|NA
TGTGCCAGTAGTATAGACCAAAGCGGTTCCGAGCAGTTCTTC
CASSIDQSGSEQFF
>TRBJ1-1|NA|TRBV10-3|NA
TGTGCCATCAGGTCCTCGAACACTGAAGCTTTCTTT
CAIRSSNTEAFF
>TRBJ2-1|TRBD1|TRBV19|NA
TGTGCCAGTAGTAGTTCGACCGGGACAGGGGCCTACAATGAGCAGTTCTTC
CASSSSTGTGAYNEQFF
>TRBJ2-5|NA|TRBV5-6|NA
TGTGCCAGCAGCCTTAGGAGGCGGAATAAAGAGACCCAGTACTTC
CASSLRRRNKETQYF
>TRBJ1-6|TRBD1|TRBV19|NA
TGTGCCAGTAGACCGACAGGGGCTTATAATTCACCCCTCCACTTT
CASRPTGAYNSPLHF
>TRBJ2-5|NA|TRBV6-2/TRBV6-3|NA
TGTGCCAGCAGTTATATTCTAGGGCAAGAGACCCAGTACTTC
CASSYILGQETQYF
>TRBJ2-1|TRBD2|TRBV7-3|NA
TGTGCCAGCAGCTTAAGCGGGAGGTCCTACAATGAGCAGTTCTTC
CASSLSGRSYNEQFF
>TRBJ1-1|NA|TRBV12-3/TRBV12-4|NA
TGTGCCAGCAGTTTCGGCGGCACTGAAGCTTTCTTT
CASSFGGTEAFF
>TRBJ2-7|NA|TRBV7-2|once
TGTGCCAGCAGCTCAGGAAGTTCCCTATCCTACGAGCAGTACTTC
CASSSGSSLSYEQYF
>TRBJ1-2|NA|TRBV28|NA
TGTGCCAGCAGTTTCGGCAGCTATGGCTACACCTTC
CASSFGSYGYTF
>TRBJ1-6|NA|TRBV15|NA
TGTGCCACCAGCAGAGATACTGGGGGCAATTCACCCCTCCACTTT
CATSRDTGGNSPLHF
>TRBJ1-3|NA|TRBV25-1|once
TGTGCCAGCAGTGTAAAAGTGAGCTCTGGAAACACCATATATTTT
CASSVKVSSGNTIYF
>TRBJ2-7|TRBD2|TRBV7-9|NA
TGTGCCAGCAGCTTTAGCGGGGGGCCTCTCCCTCGGGAGCAGTACTTC
CASSFSGGPLPREQYF
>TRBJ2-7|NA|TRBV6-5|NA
TGTGCCAGCAGGCCTGCAGGTGATCCCGAGCAGTACTTC
CASRPAGDPEQYF
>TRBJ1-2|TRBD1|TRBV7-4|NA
TGTGCCAGCAGACGGGACAGCTATGGCTACACCTTC
CASRRDSYGYTF
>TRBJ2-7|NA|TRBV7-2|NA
TGTGCCAGCAGCTTAGGGCTGGCGTCATCCTACGAGCAGTACTTC
CASSLGLASSYEQYF
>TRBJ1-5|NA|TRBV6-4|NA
TGTGCCAGCCGGGTCCAACCCCATTGTTGTCAGCCCCAGCATTTT
CASRVQPHCCQPQHF
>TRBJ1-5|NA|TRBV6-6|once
TGTGCCAGTCGCTCCGGGGGGGCTAATCAGCCCCAGCATTTT
CASRSGGANQPQHF
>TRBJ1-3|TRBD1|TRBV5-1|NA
TGCGCCAGCAGCCGCGGGACAGGAGGAAACACCATATATTTT
CASSRGTGGNTIYF
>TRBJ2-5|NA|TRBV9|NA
TGTGCCAGCAGCGTAGAAGGGGGGTTCCAAGAGACCCAGTACTTC
CASSVEGGFQETQYF
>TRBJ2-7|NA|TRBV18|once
TGTGCCAGCTCATCCGGACAGACTTCTCAGCAGTACTTC
CASSSGQTSQQYF
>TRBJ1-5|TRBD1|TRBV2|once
TGTGCCAGCAGTGCTGGACAGGGGGCTACCAATCAGCCCCAGCATTTT
CASSAGQGATNQPQHF
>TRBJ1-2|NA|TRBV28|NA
TGTGCCAGCAGTTTGGAAGGGATTAACTATGGCTACACCTTC
CASSLEGINYGYTF
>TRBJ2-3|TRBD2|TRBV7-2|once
TGTGCCAGCAGCCCTCCAGGACTAGCGGGTGGGGATACGCAGTATTTT
CASSPPGLAGGDTQYF
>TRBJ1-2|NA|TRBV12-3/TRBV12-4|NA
TGTGCCAGCACTGGGGCCCGTTGGTATGGCTACACCTTC
CASTGARWYGYTF
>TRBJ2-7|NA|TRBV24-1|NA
TGTGCCACCAGTGATTTCCAGGCCCCCGAGCAGTACTTC
CATSDFQAPEQYF
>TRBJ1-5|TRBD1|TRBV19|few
TGTGCCAGTAGTATCCTCCCGGGACAGGGGTTAAGCAATCAGCCCCAGCATTTT
CASSILPGQGLSNQPQHF